This entry lists 24 T cell receptor beta chains sequenced from one sample in a study of blood T cells in healthy people across ages (dated by TCRdb to about 2015). Libraries were constructed by 5' RACE. This sample was sequenced with an Illumina HiSeq 2500. A second PCR of about 6 to 12 cycles was performed with a sample-barcoded 5' primer and a J-beta primer mix. TCRdb reprocessed the public reads (quality trimming at Q25 with fastp, clone calling with MiXCR) and kept in-frame beta chains. Rows matching on CDR3 protein sequence are summarized as one entry with the most common DNA and genes. Present in this sample are more than 1.4 million distinct CDR3 sequences, approximately 38% of which were seen just once. The top ten clonotypes cover 7.9% of the sample. Sequencing used blood. Receptor source: a young woman in good health.

The chain recombines TRBV13 with TRBJ2-1; 9 bases map to TRBD1. The germline V gene encodes CDR1 PRHDT and CDR2 FYEKMQ (reference sequence). The V and J ends lost 5 bases and 2 bases, in that order; junction bases with no gene match: 7. The CDR3 is 16 residues long. CDR3: CASSPPGQGAYNEQFF. The CDR3 DNA reads as TGTGCCAGCAGCCCCCCGGGACAGGGTGCCTACAATGAGCAGTTCTTC.

This chain links TRBV20-1 with TRBJ2-3; a possible D gene is TRBD2 (6 bases). V lost 6 bases and J 5 bases, leaving 18 bases between the germline ends. Looked up from germline, CDR1 is DFQATT and CDR2 is SNEGSKA (reference sequence). CDR3 length: 14 residues. For the CDR3, the DNA is TGCAGTGCCAAGGCTGGGGGGATAGTAGATACGCAGTATTTT. It yields the protein CSAKAGGIVDTQYF.

This clonotype was recorded a few times. The rearrangement links TRBV11-2 to TRBJ2-1, with 12 bases lining up with TRBD2. Germline assignment: CDR1 SGHAT and CDR2 FQNNGV. With 1 base clipped from V and 6 bases from J, the junction kept 4 bases outside the gene matches. This CDR3 spans 16 amino acids. The CDR3 DNA reads as TGTGCCAGCAGCTTAGTGGGACTAGCGGGCCTCAATGAGCAGTTCTTC. Protein product: CASSLVGLAGLNEQFF.

This clonotype was observed once. The V and J genes are TRBV12-3 or TRBV12-4 and TRBJ1-6, with TRBD1 matching over 7 bases. The ends lost 6 bases at V and 3 bases at J; junction bases unmatched: 5. This CDR3 comprises 15 residues. CDR3 sequence reads: CASRRQGLYNSPLHF. The CDR3 coding sequence is TGTGCCAGCAGAAGACAGGGACTCTATAATTCACCCCTCCACTTT.

This clonotype was counted a single time. This chain connects TRBV5-6 to TRBJ1-5; unclear D gene. Trimming took off 1 base at V and 4 bases at J, with 9 bases between the two ends. In germline, CDR1 is SGHDT, CDR2 YYEEEE. This CDR3 spans 14 amino acids. CDR3 DNA sequence: TGTGCCAGCAGCTTGAGGTCTTATAATCAGCCCCAGCATTTT. It translates to CASSLRSYNQPQHF.

The V and J genes are TRBV27 and TRBJ2-7; the D gene is possibly TRBD2 (6 bases). V lost 6 bases to trimming and J lost 5 bases, with 17 bases between them. Germline loops: CDR1 MNHEY, CDR2 SMNVEV (reference sequence). This CDR3 is built from 14 residues. CDR3 sequence: CASRRDPLLDEQYF. CDR3 bases: TGTGCCAGCAGGCGGGATCCCCTTCTGGACGAGCAGTACTTC.

V usage is TRBV5-1 and J usage is TRBJ2-1, with 10 nucleotides matching TRBD2. V was clipped by 0 bases and J by 4 bases; unmatched bases: 13. The CDR3 is made up of 19 amino acids. Germline values: CDR1 SGHRS, CDR2 YFSETQ. Here the CDR3 reads CASSLEGASGGIPYNEQFF. In DNA form, the CDR3 reads TGCGCCAGCAGCTTGGAAGGGGCTAGCGGGGGCATACCTTACAATGAGCAGTTCTTC.

The chain combines TRBV12-3 or TRBV12-4 with TRBJ2-1; TRBD1 might be the D (5 bases). V was shortened by 2 bases and J by 10 bases, with 12 bases between the two germline ends. CDR3 length: 13 amino acids. CDR3 sequence (DNA): TGTGCCAGCAGTTTAACAGGATCCTACGAGCAGTTCTTC. This sequence encodes CASSLTGSYEQFF.

This clonotype has just a few counts. The chain recombines TRBV20-1 with TRBJ2-3; 11 bases map to TRBD2. The CDR3 covers 16 residues. J gave up 1 base and V 1 base, and 4 bases lay outside the gene matches. CDR1 is DFQATT, CDR2 SNEGSKA, per germline (reference sequence). CDR3 sequence: CSARGGTSGGTDTQYF. In DNA, the CDR3 is TGCAGTGCTAGAGGAGGGACTAGCGGTGGCACAGATACGCAGTATTTT.

The gene calls are TRBV6-6 and TRBJ1-1; D unclear. V lost 7 bases and J lost 4, with 16 bases in between. Germline CDR1 and CDR2: MNHNY and SVGAGI (reference sequence). This CDR3 has 14 residues. The CDR3 sequence: CASITPAAGTEAFF. The CDR3 DNA reads TGTGCCAGCATTACTCCAGCGGCTGGCACTGAAGCTTTCTTT.

The V gene is TRBV2, the J gene TRBJ2-7; TRBD1 aligns across 7 bases. Trimming removed 5 bases from V and 3 bases from J; junction bases left unmatched: 7. The CDR3 is 14 amino acids. CDR1 is SNHLY and CDR2 is FYNNEI in the germline V gene. In DNA, the CDR3 is TGTGCCAGCAGTCCGGACAGGTCATACTACGAGCAGTACTTC. Translated, it gives CASSPDRSYYEQYF.

This clonotype showed up just a few times. V gene TRBV4-2 combines with J gene TRBJ1-4; TRBD1 matches at 7 bases. Germline V gene lookup returns CDR1 LGHNA and CDR2 YNFKEQ. V lost 3 bases and J lost 4; bases outside the gene matches: 17. The CDR3 consists of 19 residues. CDR3 loop: CASSQARDSLWVHNEKLFF. In DNA form, the CDR3 reads TGTGCCAGCAGCCAGGCTCGGGACAGCCTTTGGGTACATAATGAAAAACTGTTTTTT.

J is TRBJ2-1 and V is TRBV13, with 9 bases aligning to TRBD1. CDR1 and CDR2 (germline): PRHDT, FYEKMQ (reference sequence). The CDR3 length is 17 residues. V lost 4 bases to trimming and J lost 5 bases; unmatched junction nucleotides: 12. In DNA, the CDR3 is TGTGCCAGCAGCTCCCAATACATCGGGACAGGGAACAATGAGCAGTTCTTC. The encoded protein is CASSSQYIGTGNNEQFF. The variable domain in full, with the rest retrieved from reference TRBV13 and TRBJ2-1, is AAGVIQSPRHLIKEKRETATLKCYPIPRHDTVYWYQQGPGQDPQFLISFYEKMQSDKGSIPDRFSAQQFSDYHSELNMSSLELGDSALYFCASSSQYIGTGNNEQFFGPGTRLTVL.

In its sample, this clonotype was seen once. The chain joins TRBV12-3 or TRBV12-4 to TRBJ2-7; no clear D. This CDR3 is built from 13 residues. Deletions cut 7 bases from V and 2 bases from J, with 12 bases between. CDR3 coding DNA: TGTGCCAGCACCCGGACCGAAGCCTACGAGCAGTACTTC. As protein: CASTRTEAYEQYF.

This clonotype appeared a few times. V usage is TRBV29-1 and J usage is TRBJ2-2, with TRBD2 matching 12 bases. CDR1 SQVTM and CDR2 ANQGSEA come from the germline V gene. This CDR3 spans 17 amino acids. V trimming: 1 base; J trimming: 6 bases; junction bases outside the gene matches: 9. The CDR3 nucleotides are TGCAGCGTTGAAGGGACTAGCGGGGACCCTATGCCCGGGGAGCTGTTTTTT. Translated, it gives CSVEGTSGDPMPGELFF.

The chain couples TRBV29-1 to TRBJ1-2; TRBD1 is a possible D gene (5 bases). Germline CDR1 reads SQVTM; CDR2 reads ANQGSEA. This CDR3 comprises 13 residues. Deletions cut 3 bases from V and 5 bases from J, with 13 bases between. The CDR3 DNA sequence: TGCAGCGTTGACACAGGAGCGCGGTATGGCTACACCTTC. Encoded protein: CSVDTGARYGYTF.

In this sample, this clonotype turned up a few times. The gene calls are TRBV5-1 and TRBJ2-7, with TRBD1 matching over 7 bases. This CDR3 region has 14 residues. Germline CDR1 SGHRS, CDR2 YFSETQ. V shed 4 bases, J shed 3 bases, and the junction held 7 bases outside the gene matches. Here the CDR3 DNA reads TGCGCCAGCAGCCTCGGACAGGCGGGCTACGAGCAGTACTTC. It codes for CASSLGQAGYEQYF.

This clonotype was observed a few times. The chain uses TRBV2 and TRBJ2-4; D ambiguous. The end of the DNA is better explained by TRBJ2-7, so the J call may be wrong. The CDR3 spans 15 residues. The germline gives CDR1 SNHLY, CDR2 FYNNEI. The CDR3 sequence: CASSALYNYPNEQYF. CDR3 coding DNA: TGTGCCAGCAGCGCCCTGTACAACTACCCCAACGAGCAGTACTTC.

The V call is TRBV6-5, the J call TRBJ1-2; 8 bases align to TRBD1. Germline V lookup: CDR1 MNHEY, CDR2 SVGAGI. V shed 4 bases, J shed 4 bases, and the junction held 11 bases outside the gene matches. The CDR3 is 16 residues long. The CDR3 spells CASSSPGTGFLYGYTF. DNA of the CDR3: TGTGCCAGCAGTTCGCCCGGGACAGGTTTTCTCTATGGCTACACCTTC.

V gene TRBV7-6 combines with J gene TRBJ2-2; 10 nucleotides agree with TRBD2. CDR1 is SGHVS, CDR2 FNYEAQ, per germline. The CDR3 is made up of 15 amino acids. Trimming took 5 bases from V and 7 from J; bases not matched to a gene: 7. The CDR3 DNA follows: TGTGCCAGCAGCGGACCCCTAGCGGGAGTCGGGGAGCTGTTTTTT. It yields the protein CASSGPLAGVGELFF.

This chain joins TRBV27 and TRBJ1-2; D is unresolved. Looked up from germline, CDR1 is MNHEY and CDR2 is SMNVEV (reference sequence). The ends were cut back, 3 bases at V and 4 bases at J, with 15 bases in the middle. This CDR3 spans 15 amino acids. The CDR3 protein is CASSFAGSGTYGYTF. For the CDR3, the DNA is TGTGCCAGCAGTTTTGCCGGGTCCGGAACCTATGGCTACACCTTC.

This rearrangement joins TRBV4-2 to TRBJ2-5, with 11 bases lining up with TRBD2. Germline-derived CDR1 and CDR2 are LGHNA and YNFKEQ. The CDR3 loop spans 16 amino acids. V dropped 4 bases and J dropped 5; count of bases not matched to a gene: 9. The CDR3 sequence: CASSPLAGGLMETQYF. CDR3 coding DNA: TGTGCCAGCAGCCCGCTAGCGGGGGGCCTAATGGAGACCCAGTACTTC.

This clonotype was counted a few times. V and J are TRBV19 and TRBJ2-4, with 8 bases fitting TRBD2. The ends lost 9 bases at V and 0 bases at J; junction bases unmatched: 10. The CDR3 loop spans 16 amino acids. The V gene's germline CDR1 is LNHDA and CDR2 SQIVND (reference sequence). The CDR3 DNA reads TGTGCCAGCAAAGACGGGGGGGGATTAGCCAAAAACATTCAGTACTTC. Translated: CASKDGGGLAKNIQYF.

The chain joins TRBV6-5 to TRBJ1-2; maybe TRBD1 (5 bases). This CDR3 is 15 amino acids long. CDR1 and CDR2 from the germline V gene are MNHEY and SVGAGI. Between the trimmed V and J ends, which lost 5 bases and 7 bases, there was a span of 20 bases. The CDR3 here is CASSEKRRAQGGYTF. DNA for the CDR3: TGTGCCAGCAGTGAAAAACGACGGGCCCAGGGTGGCTACACCTTC.